This T cell receptor beta chain was sequenced in a study of CD4+ T cells in melanoma. The method was immunoSEQ multiplex PCR; TCRdb's version includes in-frame clones alone and lacks a portion of them. This table has 120,000 to 150,000 clones, about nine tenths appearing once. General study results and limits: Reportedly, melanoma neoantigen-specific CD4+ T cells showed varied differentiation states.

There are 17 residues in the CDR3. V lost 0 bases and J 0 bases, leaving 11 bases between the germline ends. Per the germline V gene, CDR1 is LNHNV and CDR2 is YYDKDF (reference sequence). Note on this clone: Its target is unknown.

The receptor comes from a human donor with melanoma. The genes are TRBV15 and TRBJ2-2; no definite D call. CDR3 residues: CATSRERAGPNTGELFF. The CDR3 DNA reads TGTGCCACCAGCAGAGAAAGGGCAGGACCGAACACCGGGGAGCTGTTTTTT.